The 6 T cell receptor beta chains below were found in one sample sequenced in a study of CD8 T cells in Susac syndrome. Random hexamers were used to reverse transcribe the RNA input (about 0.5 to 1 ug). MiXCR, applied by TCRdb to the immunoSEQ multiplex PCR reads, yields one record per CDR3 protein. This sample has approximately 100,000 distinct CDR3 sequences, with roughly 92% found just once. Sequencing input: CD8+ T cells from PBMCs. These TCRs come from a human donor in good health.

The chain couples TRBV5-1 to TRBJ1-1, with D possibly matching TRBD1 (6 bases). CDR1 is SGHRS and CDR2 is YFSETQ in the germline V gene. The CDR3 loop spans 13 amino acids. V gave up 7 bases and J gave up 2 bases, with 12 bases separating them. The chain's CDR3 is CASYKGGNTEAFF. In DNA form, the CDR3 reads TGCGCCAGCTATAAGGGGGGAAACACTGAAGCTTTCTTT.

The V call is TRBV5-1, the J call TRBJ2-4, with D perhaps TRBD1 or TRBD2 (5 bases each). The CDR3 runs 16 residues. V lost 4 bases to trimming and J lost 2 bases, with 16 bases between them. The germline CDR1 and CDR2 sequences are SGHRS and YFSETQ. The CDR3 sequence: CASSPRGDGTKNIQYF. In DNA form, the CDR3 reads TGCGCCAGCAGCCCAAGAGGGGACGGGACCAAAAACATTCAGTACTTC.

This chain links TRBV19 with TRBJ2-2; a weak D match, TRBD2 (5 bases). The CDR3 is made up of 17 amino acids. Germline CDR1 reads LNHDA; CDR2 reads SQIVND (reference sequence). V was shortened by 6 bases and J by 5 bases, with 22 bases between the two germline ends. The CDR3 DNA sequence: TGTGCCAGTAGCGAACATACCCGAGGGAGTGGTACCGGGGAGCTGTTTTTT. It is translated as CASSEHTRGSGTGELFF.

The V gene is TRBV7-2, the J gene TRBJ2-3, with D perhaps matching TRBD2 (6 bases). Germline CDR1 reads SGHTA; CDR2 reads FQGNSA. V lost 5 bases and J 6 bases, leaving 27 bases between the germline ends. This CDR3 spans 18 amino acids. The CDR3 bases are TGTGCCAGCAGCCTACGACTAGTTCCCGAACTGCCGACGGATACGCAGTATTTT. Protein: CASSLRLVPELPTDTQYF.

The genes are TRBV19 and TRBJ1-2; 11 bases line up with TRBD1. CDR1 and CDR2 (germline): LNHDA, SQIVND (reference sequence). The CDR3 has 14 residues. J lost 8 bases, V lost 3 bases, and 5 bases had no gene match. The CDR3 coding sequence is TGTGCCAGTAGTATTGGACAGGGGGCGGAAGGCTACACCTTC. Protein product: CASSIGQGAEGYTF.

The V gene is TRBV3-1, the J gene TRBJ2-1; D gene ambiguous. The CDR3 is 13 residues long. The V and J ends lost 1 base and 9 bases respectively, with 10 bases between them. Per germline, CDR1 LGHDT and CDR2 YNNKEL (reference sequence). The CDR3 here is CASSQGSYGEQFF. CDR3 nucleotide sequence: TGTGCCAGCAGCCAAGGGTCATATGGTGAGCAGTTCTTC.